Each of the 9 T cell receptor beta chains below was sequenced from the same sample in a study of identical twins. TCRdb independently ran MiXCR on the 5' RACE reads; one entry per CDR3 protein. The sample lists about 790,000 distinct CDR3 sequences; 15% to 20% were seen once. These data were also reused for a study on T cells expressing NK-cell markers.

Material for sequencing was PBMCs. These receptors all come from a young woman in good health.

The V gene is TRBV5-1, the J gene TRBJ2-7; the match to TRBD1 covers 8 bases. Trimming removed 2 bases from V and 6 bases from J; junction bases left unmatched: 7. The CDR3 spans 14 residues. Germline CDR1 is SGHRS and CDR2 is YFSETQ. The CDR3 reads CASSLLGQASEQYF. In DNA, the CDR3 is TGCGCCAGCAGCTTACTGGGACAGGCTTCCGAGCAGTACTTC.

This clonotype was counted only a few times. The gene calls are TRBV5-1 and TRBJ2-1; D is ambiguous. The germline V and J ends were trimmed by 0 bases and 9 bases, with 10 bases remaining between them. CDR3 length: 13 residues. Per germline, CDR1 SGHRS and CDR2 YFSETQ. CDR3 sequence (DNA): TGCGCCAGCAGCTTGGACCCCTCCCTTGAGCAGTTCTTC. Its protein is CASSLDPSLEQFF.

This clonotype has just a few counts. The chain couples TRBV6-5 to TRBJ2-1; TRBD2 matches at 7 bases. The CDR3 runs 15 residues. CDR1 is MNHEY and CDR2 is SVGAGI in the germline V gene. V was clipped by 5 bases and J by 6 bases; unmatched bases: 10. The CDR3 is CASSHRLARANEQFF. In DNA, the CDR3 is TGTGCCAGCAGTCACAGACTAGCCCGGGCCAATGAGCAGTTCTTC.

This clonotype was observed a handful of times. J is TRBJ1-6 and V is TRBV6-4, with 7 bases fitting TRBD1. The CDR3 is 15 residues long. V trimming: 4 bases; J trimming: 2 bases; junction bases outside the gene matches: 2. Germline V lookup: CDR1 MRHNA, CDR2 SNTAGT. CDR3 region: CASSAGTAYNSPLHF. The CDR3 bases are TGTGCCAGCAGTGCCGGGACAGCCTATAATTCACCCCTCCACTTT.

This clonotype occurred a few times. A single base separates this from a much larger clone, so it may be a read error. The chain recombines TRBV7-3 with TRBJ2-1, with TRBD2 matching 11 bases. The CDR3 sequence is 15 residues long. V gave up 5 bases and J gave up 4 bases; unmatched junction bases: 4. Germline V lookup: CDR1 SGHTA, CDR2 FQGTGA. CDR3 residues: CASSHGTSGYNEQFF. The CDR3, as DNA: TGTGCCAGCAGCCACGGGACTAGCGGATACAATGAGCAGTTCTTC. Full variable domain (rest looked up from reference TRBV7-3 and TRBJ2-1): GAGVSQTPSNKVTEKGKYVELRCDPISGHTALYWYRQSLGQGPEFLIYFQGTGAADDSGLPNDRFFAVRPEGSVSTLKIQRTERGDSAVYLCASSHGTSGYNEQFFGPGTRLTVL.

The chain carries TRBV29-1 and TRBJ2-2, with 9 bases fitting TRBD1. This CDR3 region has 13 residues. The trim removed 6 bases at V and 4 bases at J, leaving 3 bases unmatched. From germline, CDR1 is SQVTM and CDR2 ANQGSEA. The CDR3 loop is CSVLTGGTGELFF. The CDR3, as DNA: TGCAGCGTACTGACAGGGGGCACCGGGGAGCTGTTTTTT.

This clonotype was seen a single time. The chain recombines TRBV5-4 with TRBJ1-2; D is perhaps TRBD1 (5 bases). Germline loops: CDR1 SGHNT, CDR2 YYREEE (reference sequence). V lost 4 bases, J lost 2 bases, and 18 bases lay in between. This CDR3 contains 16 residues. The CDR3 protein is CASSHSLRGSNYGYTF. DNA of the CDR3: TGTGCCAGCAGCCACAGCCTTCGGGGGTCAAACTATGGCTACACCTTC.

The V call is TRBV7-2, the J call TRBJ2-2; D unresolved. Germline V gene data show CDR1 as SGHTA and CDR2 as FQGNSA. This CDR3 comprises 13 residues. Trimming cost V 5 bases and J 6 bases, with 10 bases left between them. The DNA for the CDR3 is TGTGCCAGCAGCCAGTTCCAGGCCGGGGAGCTGTTTTTT. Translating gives CASSQFQAGELFF.

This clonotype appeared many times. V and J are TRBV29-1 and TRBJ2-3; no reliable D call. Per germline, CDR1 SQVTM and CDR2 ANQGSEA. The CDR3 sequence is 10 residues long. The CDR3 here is CSVGTDTQYF. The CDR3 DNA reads TGCAGTGTGGGCACAGATACGCAGTATTTT.